These 30 T cell receptor beta chains came from one sample sequenced in a study of OX40 agonist ivuxolimab in advanced cancers. Library method: the immunoSEQ multiplex PCR assay. TCRdb took this table from immuneACCESS and kept in-frame rearrangements with V and J called. Such tables lack part of the clones; where checked against another copy, unresolved V genes explain under half of the gap, and the rest is unexplained. Present in this sample are 85,000 to 100,000 clones, roughly 94% of which were seen just once. The ten biggest clones cover 0.15% to 0.2% of the sample. This material consisted of CD4+ or CD8+ T cells sorted from blood, taken in a trial of the OX40 agonist ivuxolimab. The receptors stem from an adult with an advanced solid tumor such as melanoma, head and neck, liver or kidney cancer.

The rearrangement links TRBV11-3 to TRBJ2-1; D unresolved. Per the germline V gene, CDR1 is SGHNT and CDR2 is YENEEA. Trimming took 3 bases from V and 3 from J, leaving 6 bases between them. This CDR3 is 13 amino acids long. The CDR3 here is CASSLDGYNEQFF. Here the CDR3 DNA reads TGTGCCAGCAGCTTGGACGGCTACAATGAGCAGTTCTTC.

V is TRBV6-5 and J is TRBJ1-1, with a weak D call TRBD1 (5 bases). CDR3 length: 14 residues. Germline lookup yields CDR1 MNHEY and CDR2 SVGAGI. Trimming pared 6 bases from V and 1 base from J, leaving 12 bases between. CDR3 residues: CASRLRGRNTEAFF. The CDR3 DNA sequence: TGTGCCAGCAGATTGAGGGGTCGGAACACTGAAGCTTTCTTT.

The chain uses TRBV19 and TRBJ1-2; possible D gene TRBD1, 5 bases. Between the trimmed V and J ends, which lost 5 bases and 5 bases, there was a span of 18 bases. CDR1 and CDR2 from the germline V gene are LNHDA and SQIVND (reference sequence). The CDR3 is 15 residues long. The CDR3, as DNA: TGTGCCAGTAGTTCGAGGGACGGCCAGCCTTATGGCTACACCTTC. It encodes CASSSRDGQPYGYTF.

CDR3 DNA: TGCGCCAGCAGCCATGCACTAGCGGGAGTCTACGAGCAGTACTTC. Translating gives CASSHALAGVYEQYF. The chain recombines TRBV4-1 with TRBJ2-7, with 11 bases matching TRBD2. Germline lookup yields CDR1 MGHRA and CDR2 YSYEKL. Germline trimming cut 3 bases from V and 3 bases from J; bases unmatched to any gene: 4. The CDR3 length is 15 residues.

This chain uses TRBV7-9 with TRBJ1-2, with D unclear. The germline gives CDR1 SEHNR, CDR2 FQNEAQ (reference sequence). Trimming left V 7 bases short and J 8 bases short, with 17 bases between. The CDR3 has 13 amino acids. Here the CDR3 reads CASIIRAGNGYTF. CDR3 nucleotide sequence: TGTGCCAGCATCATACGGGCAGGCAACGGCTACACCTTC.

The V gene is TRBV4-1, the J gene TRBJ2-5, with D unresolved. There are 12 residues in the CDR3. The V end lost 1 base, the J end lost 4 bases, and 4 bases lay between the germline ends. CDR1 is MGHRA, CDR2 YSYEKL, per germline. The CDR3 DNA follows: TGCGCCAGCAGCCAAGTGAGAGAGACCCAGTACTTC. Protein sequence: CASSQVRETQYF.

V is TRBV5-1 and J is TRBJ1-1; tentatively, D is TRBD1 (5 bases). Between the trimmed V and J ends, which lost 5 bases and 3 bases, there was a span of 11 bases. Looked up from germline, CDR1 is SGHRS and CDR2 is YFSETQ. The CDR3 runs to 13 residues. The CDR3 DNA reads TGCGCCAGCAGAGTGGGCAGGGACACTGAAGCTTTCTTT. Residues: CASRVGRDTEAFF.

This clone came up once. The rearrangement joins TRBV4-1 to TRBJ1-6, with TRBD1 matching 7 bases. The CDR3 spans 18 residues. Germline CDR1 and CDR2: MGHRA and YSYEKL. J lost 1 base, V lost 4 bases, and 10 bases had no gene match. The CDR3 region has the DNA TGCGCCAGCAGCCGGGGTGGAGGGGGCGCGTCCTATAATTCACCCCTCCACTTT. This sequence encodes CASSRGGGGASYNSPLHF.

The chain recombines TRBV28 with TRBJ2-5, with 7 bases matching TRBD1. Losses at the gene ends were 5 bases for V and 4 bases for J; bases not matched to a gene: 1. The CDR3 has 12 residues. Germline lookup yields CDR1 MDHEN and CDR2 SYDVKM. The CDR3 DNA follows: TGTGCCAGCAGTGGGGACAGAGAGACCCAGTACTTC. This encodes CASSGDRETQYF.

This chain connects TRBV7-9 to TRBJ2-3; D is ambiguous. CDR1 SEHNR and CDR2 FQNEAQ come from the germline V gene (reference sequence). The V end was cut by 8 bases, the J end by 6 bases, with 12 bases between. The length of the CDR3 is 12 residues. The CDR3 nucleotides read TGTGCCAGCGAGCCTGCGACCGATACGCAGTATTTT. Amino acid sequence: CASEPATDTQYF.

Comments on this clone: This sample also contains other DNA sequences that code for the same CDR3. The chain combines TRBV7-9 with TRBJ1-2, with unresolved D. Between the trimmed V and J ends, which lost 5 bases and 8 bases, there was a span of 12 bases. In germline, CDR1 is SEHNR, CDR2 FQNEAQ (reference sequence). The length of the CDR3 is 12 residues. The CDR3 DNA follows: TGTGCCAGCAGCCTCGAACAAGGCGGCTACACCTTC. Translated, it gives CASSLEQGGYTF.

This chain joins TRBV29-1 and TRBJ1-1, with a possible D match to TRBD1 (6 bases). V shed 4 bases and J shed 8 bases, with 17 bases lying between them. CDR1 and CDR2 (germline): SQVTM, ANQGSEA. This CDR3 has 13 amino acids. CDR3 nucleotides: TGCAGCGTTGGACCACAGGGTACTGGGGAAGCTTTCTTT. Amino acids: CSVGPQGTGEAFF. The complete variable domain, with remaining parts taken from reference TRBV29-1 and TRBJ1-1, reads SAVISQKPSRDICQRGTSLTIQCQVDSQVTMMFWYRQQPGQSLTLIATANQGSEATYESGFVIDKFPISRPNLTFSTLTVSNMSPEDSSIYLCSVGPQGTGEAFFGQGTRLTVV.

The chain joins TRBV7-2 to TRBJ1-5, with D possibly being TRBD1 (5 bases). The germline gives CDR1 SGHTA, CDR2 FQGNSA. The CDR3 loop spans 16 amino acids. Trimming left V 1 base short and J 2 bases short, with 12 bases between. As DNA, the CDR3 is TGTGCCAGCAGCTTAGGGGGTGGGGCAGGCAATCAGCCCCAGCATTTT. It codes for CASSLGGGAGNQPQHF.

This sequence joins TRBV7-3 and TRBJ2-5; 12 nucleotides line up with TRBD2. In germline, CDR1 is SGHTA, CDR2 FQGTGA. This CDR3 contains 16 residues. With V trimmed by 5 bases and J by 0 bases, 4 bases remained unmatched. The DNA of the CDR3 is TGTGCCAGCAGCCTAAGGACTAGCGGGAACCAAGAGACCCAGTACTTC. It is translated as CASSLRTSGNQETQYF. The variable domain in full, with the rest retrieved from reference TRBV7-3 and TRBJ2-5, is GAGVSQTPSNKVTEKGKYVELRCDPISGHTALYWYRQSLGQGPEFLIYFQGTGAADDSGLPNDRFFAVRPEGSVSTLKIQRTERGDSAVYLCASSLRTSGNQETQYFGPGTRLLVL.

V gene TRBV5-1 combines with J gene TRBJ2-2, with a tentative D call TRBD2 (5 bases). Trimming took 1 base from V and 4 from J, leaving 11 bases between them. This CDR3 contains 15 residues. The germline V gene has CDR1 SGHRS and CDR2 YFSETQ. The chain's CDR3 is CASSLSLASTGELFF. The CDR3 region has the DNA TGCGCCAGCAGCTTGTCTCTAGCTTCCACCGGGGAGCTGTTTTTT.

V is TRBV9 and J is TRBJ2-1, with TRBD2 identical over 14 bases. The CDR3 is made up of 19 amino acids. Germline CDR1 and CDR2: SGDLS and YYNGEE. V lost 0 bases and J lost 0; bases outside the gene matches: 5. The CDR3 DNA reads TGTGCCAGCAGCGTAGGACTAGCGGGAGGGCCGGTCTCCTACAATGAGCAGTTCTTC. Amino acids: CASSVGLAGGPVSYNEQFF.

The genes are TRBV4-3 and TRBJ1-1; 9 nucleotides match TRBD1. The CDR3 has 16 residues. The V gene end was trimmed by 3 bases and the J gene end by 2 bases; junction bases not matched to a gene: 7. The germline CDR1 and CDR2 sequences are LGHNA and YSLEER. CDR3 loop: CASSQAPGQGNTEAFF. CDR3 nucleotide sequence: TGCGCCAGCAGCCAGGCTCCGGGACAGGGAAACACTGAAGCTTTCTTT.

The CDR3 nucleotides read TGTGCCAGCAGCTTAGGGGGACTAGCGGGAGGTGAGCAGTACTTC. Translating gives CASSLGGLAGGEQYF. The genes are TRBV7-9 and TRBJ2-7; TRBD2 agrees at 15 bases. Trimming took 1 base from V and 7 from J; bases not matched to a gene: 2. From germline, CDR1 is SEHNR and CDR2 FQNEAQ (reference sequence). CDR3 size: 15 residues.

J is TRBJ2-3 and V is TRBV10-2; D not certain. V was shortened by 6 bases and J by 5 bases, with 9 bases between the two germline ends. Germline V lookup: CDR1 WSHSY, CDR2 SAAADI. There are 12 residues in the CDR3. As DNA, the CDR3 is TGCGCCAGCAGGGGCCCGGGAGATACGCAGTATTTT. It is translated as CASRGPGDTQYF.

The chain has TRBV5-5 and TRBJ1-5; D is unclear. This CDR3 is built from 15 residues. The germline gives CDR1 SGHKS, CDR2 YYEKEE (reference sequence). Trimming cost V 0 bases and J 5 bases, with 12 bases left between them. The CDR3 region is CASSLGGVGYQPQHF. CDR3 nucleotides: TGTGCCAGCAGCTTGGGTGGGGTGGGATATCAGCCCCAGCATTTT.

The chain links TRBV4-1 to TRBJ2-1; 7 bases align to TRBD1. V trimming: 3 bases; J trimming: 5 bases; junction bases outside the gene matches: 13. Germline-derived CDR1 and CDR2 are MGHRA and YSYEKL. The CDR3 has 17 residues. DNA for the CDR3: TGCGCCAGCAGCCAGGGACGGACAGGATCTCTTAACAATGAGCAGTTCTTC. It codes for CASSQGRTGSLNNEQFF.

This clone was found once. This rearrangement joins TRBV18 to TRBJ2-1; 9 nucleotides align to TRBD1. The germline gives CDR1 KGHSH, CDR2 LQKENI. The CDR3 length is 15 residues. The V gene end was trimmed by 4 bases and the J gene end by 4 bases; junction bases not matched to a gene: 5. For the CDR3, the DNA is TGTGCCAGCTCACGGGGACAGGGTTCATACAATGAGCAGTTCTTC. Translating gives CASSRGQGSYNEQFF.

This chain joins TRBV18 and TRBJ1-2, with D hard to call. V lost 4 bases, J lost 3 bases, and 12 bases lay in between. The CDR3 loop spans 14 amino acids. Per germline, CDR1 KGHSH and CDR2 LQKENI. The CDR3 loop is CASSLGSQDYGYTF. The DNA for the CDR3 is TGTGCCAGCTCACTTGGGTCGCAGGACTATGGCTACACCTTC.

This chain links TRBV5-1 with TRBJ2-7, with 7 bases fitting TRBD1. Per the germline V gene, CDR1 is SGHRS and CDR2 is YFSETQ. This CDR3 comprises 19 residues. J lost 4 bases, V lost 1 base, and 20 bases had no gene match. The CDR3 region has the DNA TGCGCCAGCAGCTTGTCCGTTATGGCCACAGGGGCGTATGCTTACGAGCAGTACTTC. This codes for CASSLSVMATGAYAYEQYF. Filled out from reference TRBV5-1 and TRBJ2-7, the complete variable domain reads KAGVTQTPRYLIKTRGQQVTLSCSPISGHRSVSWYQQTPGQGLQFLFEYFSETQRNKGNFPGRFSGRQFSNSRSEMNVSTLELGDSALYLCASSLSVMATGAYAYEQYFGPGTRLTVT.

This clone was observed a single time. The V gene is TRBV7-2, the J gene TRBJ2-2, with D perhaps given as TRBD1 or TRBD2 (5 bases each). CDR1 and CDR2 from the germline V gene are SGHTA and FQGNSA. V lost 5 bases to trimming and J lost 3 bases, with 13 bases between them. This CDR3 spans 15 amino acids. CDR3 residues: CASSPGQGHTGELFF. CDR3 nucleotides: TGTGCCAGCAGCCCCGGGCAGGGACACACCGGGGAGCTGTTTTTT.

This clone occurred once. The chain is built from TRBV5-5 and TRBJ2-6; 12 bases align to TRBD1. Germline loops: CDR1 SGHKS, CDR2 YYEKEE (reference sequence). V lost 4 bases and J lost 0; bases outside the gene matches: 2. CDR3 length: 17 residues. The CDR3 coding sequence is TGTGCCAGCAGCGGGGACAGGGGGCACTCTGGGGCCAACGTCCTGACTTTC. Translating gives CASSGDRGHSGANVLTF.

The chain couples TRBV5-5 to TRBJ1-4, with D maybe TRBD1 (5 bases). CDR3 length: 14 amino acids. Germline lookup yields CDR1 SGHKS and CDR2 YYEKEE (reference sequence). The V end was cut by 4 bases, the J end by 5 bases, with 12 bases between. Written as DNA, the CDR3 is TGTGCCAGCAGCCGGACACCTGGGAATGAAAAACTGTTTTTT. Translation: CASSRTPGNEKLFF.

This clone was found once. One end of the junction is discordant with germline, which a read error may explain. V and J are TRBV11-2 and TRBJ1-1, with D tentatively TRBD1 (5 bases). The germline V gene has CDR1 SGHAT and CDR2 FQNNGV. The CDR3 contains 13 residues. Here the CDR3 DNA reads TGTGCCAGCAGCTTAGCGGGGGAAACGGAGGGTTGCTTT. This encodes CASSLAGETEGCF.

The chain uses TRBV5-4 and TRBJ2-5, with 16 positions matching TRBD2. The CDR3 totals 17 residues. V was pared by 6 bases and J by 5 bases, with 10 bases of the junction left unmatched. Looked up from germline, CDR1 is SGHNT and CDR2 is YYREEE (reference sequence). This CDR3 reads CASTTGTSGRAWETQYF. The DNA of the CDR3 is TGTGCCAGCACCACAGGGACTAGCGGGAGGGCCTGGGAGACCCAGTACTTC. The full variable domain, rest sourced from reference TRBV5-4 and TRBJ2-5, is ETGVTQSPTHLIKTRGQQVTLRCSSQSGHNTVSWYQQALGQGPQFIFQYYREEENGRGNFPPRFSGLQFPNYSSELNVNALELDDSALYLCASTTGTSGRAWETQYFGPGTRLLVL.

This chain links TRBV7-8 with TRBJ2-7; the D is unclear. From germline, CDR1 is SGHVS and CDR2 FQNEAQ. V was pared by 4 bases and J by 0 bases, with 19 bases between. The CDR3 contains 17 residues. Here the CDR3 DNA reads TGTGCCAGCAGCTCTACCGGCCTAGGCCCCCACTCCTACGAGCAGTACTTC. This sequence encodes CASSSTGLGPHSYEQYF.